This TCR beta chain appears in the sequencing data of a study of metastatic and nonmetastatic thyroid tumors. Study details: Comparison of repertoires was carried out across blood and tumor or nodule tissue from malignant and benign thyroid patients.

After removal of 4 bases from V and 1 base from J, the junction contained 6 bases not matched to a gene. CDR3 length: 15 amino acids. CDR1 is MNHNS and CDR2 is SASEGT in the germline V gene. Patients were all untreated before their thyroid surgery. This clone was seen repeatedly, ten times or more. Its antigen is currently unknown. In the original workflow: Variation in CDR3 across clinicopathological groups served as the basis for constructing a distant-metastasis classifier in papillary thyroid cancer. TCRdb ran MiXCR on the PCR reads. TCRdb, not the original authors, processed these V and J calls. The repertoire holds some 30,000 clones, with 30% as singletons. General study results and limits: Benign nodules were reported to have significantly lower TCR beta diversity than malignant thyroid tumors, in blood and tumor.

The rearrangement links TRBV6-1 to TRBJ2-7; 8 bases agree with TRBD1. This sequence originates from a female donor with papillary thyroid cancer or a benign thyroid nodule (not recorded which). Some clones in this sample may be carry-over from other donors' samples. Sequencing used blood. The CDR3 protein is CASSARTGYSYEQYF. The CDR3 DNA reads TGTGCCAGCAGTGCCCGGACAGGGTATTCCTACGAGCAGTACTTC.